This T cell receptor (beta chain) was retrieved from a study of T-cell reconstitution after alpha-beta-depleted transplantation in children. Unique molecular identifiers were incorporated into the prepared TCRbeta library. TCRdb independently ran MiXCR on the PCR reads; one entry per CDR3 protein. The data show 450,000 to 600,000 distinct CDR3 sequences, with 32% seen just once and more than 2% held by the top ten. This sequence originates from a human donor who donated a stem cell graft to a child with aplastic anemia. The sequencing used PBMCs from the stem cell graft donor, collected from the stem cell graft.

CDR3 loop: CASLDRDAMNTEAFF. Written as DNA, the CDR3 is TGCGCCAGTTTGGACCGTGACGCTATGAACACTGAAGCTTTCTTT. The chain carries TRBV5-1 and TRBJ1-1; D is undetermined. The CDR3 is 15 residues long. Germline CDR1 SGHRS, CDR2 YFSETQ. V lost 8 bases and J 0 bases, leaving 17 bases between the germline ends. Filled out from reference TRBV5-1 and TRBJ1-1, the complete variable domain reads KAGVTQTPRYLIKTRGQQVTLSCSPISGHRSVSWYQQTPGQGLQFLFEYFSETQRNKGNFPGRFSGRQFSNSRSEMNVSTLELGDSALYLCASLDRDAMNTEAFFGQGTRLTVV.